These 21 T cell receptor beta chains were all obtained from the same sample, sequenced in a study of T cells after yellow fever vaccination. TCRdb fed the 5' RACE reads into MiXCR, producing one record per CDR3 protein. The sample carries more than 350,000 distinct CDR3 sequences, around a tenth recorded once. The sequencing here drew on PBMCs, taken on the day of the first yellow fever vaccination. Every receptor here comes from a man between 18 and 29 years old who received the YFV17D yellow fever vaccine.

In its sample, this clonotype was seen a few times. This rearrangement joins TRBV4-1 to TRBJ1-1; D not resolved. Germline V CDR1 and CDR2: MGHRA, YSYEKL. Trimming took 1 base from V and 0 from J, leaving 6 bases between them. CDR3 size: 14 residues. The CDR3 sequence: CASSQVPMNTEAFF. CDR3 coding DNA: TGCGCCAGCAGCCAAGTCCCCATGAACACTGAAGCTTTCTTT.

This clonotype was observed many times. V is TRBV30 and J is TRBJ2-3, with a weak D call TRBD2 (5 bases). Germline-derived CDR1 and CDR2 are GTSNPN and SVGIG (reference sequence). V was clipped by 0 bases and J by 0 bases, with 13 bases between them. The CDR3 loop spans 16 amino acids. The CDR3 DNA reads TGTGCCTGGAGTGTGGGCTGGACTGCTAGCACAGATACGCAGTATTTT. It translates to CAWSVGWTASTDTQYF.

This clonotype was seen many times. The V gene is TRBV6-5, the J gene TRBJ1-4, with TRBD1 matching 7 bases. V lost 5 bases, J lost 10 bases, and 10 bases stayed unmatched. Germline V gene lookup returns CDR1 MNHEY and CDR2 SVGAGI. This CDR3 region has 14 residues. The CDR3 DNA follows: TGTGCCAGCAGTCCCGACAGGGAAACCGGAAAACTGTTTTTT. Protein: CASSPDRETGKLFF.

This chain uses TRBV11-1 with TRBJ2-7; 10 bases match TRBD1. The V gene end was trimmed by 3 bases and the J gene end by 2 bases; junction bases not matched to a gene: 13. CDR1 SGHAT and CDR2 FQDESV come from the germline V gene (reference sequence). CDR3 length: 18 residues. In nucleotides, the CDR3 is TGTGCCAGCAGCTTGGCATACCTCGGGACAGGGGCCCCCTACGAGCAGTACTTC. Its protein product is CASSLAYLGTGAPYEQYF.

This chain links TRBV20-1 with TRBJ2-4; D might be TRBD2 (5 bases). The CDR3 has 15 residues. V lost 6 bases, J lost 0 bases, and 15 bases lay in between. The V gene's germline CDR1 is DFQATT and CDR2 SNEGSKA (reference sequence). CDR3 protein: CSAPGVFLAKNIQYF. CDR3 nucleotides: TGCAGTGCCCCCGGGGTTTTCCTAGCCAAAAACATTCAGTACTTC.

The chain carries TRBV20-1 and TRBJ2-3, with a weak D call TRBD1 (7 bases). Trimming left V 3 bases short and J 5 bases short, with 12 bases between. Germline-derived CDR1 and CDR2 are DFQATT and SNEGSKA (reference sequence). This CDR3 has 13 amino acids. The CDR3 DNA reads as TGCAGTGCTAGGAACCAGGGGGGAGATACGCAGTATTTT. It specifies CSARNQGGDTQYF.

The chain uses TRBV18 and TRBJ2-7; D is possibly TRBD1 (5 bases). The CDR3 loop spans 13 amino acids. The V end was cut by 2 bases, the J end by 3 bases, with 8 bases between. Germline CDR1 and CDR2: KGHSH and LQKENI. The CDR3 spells CASSPGQNYEQYF. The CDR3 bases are TGTGCCAGCTCACCAGGACAAAACTACGAGCAGTACTTC.

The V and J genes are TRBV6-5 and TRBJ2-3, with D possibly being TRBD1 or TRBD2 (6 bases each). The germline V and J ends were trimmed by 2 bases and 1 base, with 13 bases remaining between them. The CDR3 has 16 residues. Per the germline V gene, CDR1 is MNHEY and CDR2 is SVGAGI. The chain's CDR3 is CASSYGGGLGTDTQYF. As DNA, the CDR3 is TGTGCCAGCAGTTACGGAGGGGGGTTGGGCACAGATACGCAGTATTTT.

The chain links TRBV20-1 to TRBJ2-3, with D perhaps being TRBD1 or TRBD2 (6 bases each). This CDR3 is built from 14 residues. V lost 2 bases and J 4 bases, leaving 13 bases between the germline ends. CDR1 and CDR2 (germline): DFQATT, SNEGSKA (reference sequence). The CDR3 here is CSARQGRGADTQYF. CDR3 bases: TGCAGTGCTAGACAGGGGCGGGGCGCAGATACGCAGTATTTT.

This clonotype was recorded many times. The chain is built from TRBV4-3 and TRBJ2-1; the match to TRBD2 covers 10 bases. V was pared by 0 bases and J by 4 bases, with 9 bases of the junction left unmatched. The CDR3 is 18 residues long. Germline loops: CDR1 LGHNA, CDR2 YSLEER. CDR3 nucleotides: TGCGCCAGCAGCCAAGATCTGGCTAGCGGGGGACTTTACAATGAGCAGTTCTTC. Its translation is CASSQDLASGGLYNEQFF.

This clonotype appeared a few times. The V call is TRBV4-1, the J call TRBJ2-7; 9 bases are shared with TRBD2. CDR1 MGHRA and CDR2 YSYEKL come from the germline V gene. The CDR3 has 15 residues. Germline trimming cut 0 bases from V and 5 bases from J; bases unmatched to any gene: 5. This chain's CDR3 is CASSQDSSGVDEQYF. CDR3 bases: TGCGCCAGCAGCCAAGATTCTAGCGGGGTCGACGAGCAGTACTTC.

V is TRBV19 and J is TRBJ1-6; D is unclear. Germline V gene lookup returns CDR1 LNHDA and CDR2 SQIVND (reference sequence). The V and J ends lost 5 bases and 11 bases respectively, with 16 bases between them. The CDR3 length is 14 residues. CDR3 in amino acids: CASSPGDRITPLHF. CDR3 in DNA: TGTGCCAGTAGTCCCGGTGACCGGATAACACCCCTCCACTTT. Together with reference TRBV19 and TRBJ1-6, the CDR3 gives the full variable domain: DGGITQSPKYLFRKEGQNVTLSCEQNLNHDAMYWYRQDPGQGLRLIYYSQIVNDFQKGDIAEGYSVSREKKESFPLTVTSAQKNPTAFYLCASSPGDRITPLHFGNGTRLTVT.

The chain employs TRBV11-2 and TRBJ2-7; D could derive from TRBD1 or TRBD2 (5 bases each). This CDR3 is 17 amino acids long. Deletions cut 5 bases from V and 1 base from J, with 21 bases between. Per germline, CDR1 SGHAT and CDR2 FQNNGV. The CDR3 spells CASSLRAPGRQSYEQYF. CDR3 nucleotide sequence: TGTGCCAGCAGCCTAAGGGCCCCGGGACGCCAGTCCTACGAGCAGTACTTC.

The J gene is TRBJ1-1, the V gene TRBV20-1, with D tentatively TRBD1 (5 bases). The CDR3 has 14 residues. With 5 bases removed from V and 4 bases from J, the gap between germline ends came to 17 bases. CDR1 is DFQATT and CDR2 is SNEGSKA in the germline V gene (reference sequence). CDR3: CSAPRRVGRTEAFF. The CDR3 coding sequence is TGCAGTGCTCCCCGCAGGGTTGGGCGCACTGAAGCTTTCTTT.

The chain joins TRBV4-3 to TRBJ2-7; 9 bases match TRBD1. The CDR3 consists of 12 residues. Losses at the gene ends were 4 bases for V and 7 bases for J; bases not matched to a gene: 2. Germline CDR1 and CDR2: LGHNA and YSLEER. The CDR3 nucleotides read TGCGCCAGCAGCCGCGGACAGGGGGAGCAGTACTTC. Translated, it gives CASSRGQGEQYF.

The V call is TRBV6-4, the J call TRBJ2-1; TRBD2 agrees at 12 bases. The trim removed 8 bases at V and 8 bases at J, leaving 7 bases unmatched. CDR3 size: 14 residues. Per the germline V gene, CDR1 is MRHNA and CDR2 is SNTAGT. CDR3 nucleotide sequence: TGTGCCAGCGCCCCTAGCGGGGGGGCCTATGAGCAGTTCTTC. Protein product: CASAPSGGAYEQFF.

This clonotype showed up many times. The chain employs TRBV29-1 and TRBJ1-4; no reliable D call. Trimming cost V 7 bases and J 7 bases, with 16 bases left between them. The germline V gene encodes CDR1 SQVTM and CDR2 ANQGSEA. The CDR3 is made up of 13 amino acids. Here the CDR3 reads CSACEPLGEKLFF. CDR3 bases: TGCAGCGCCTGCGAACCTTTGGGTGAAAAACTGTTTTTT.

The CDR3 DNA reads as TGCAGTGCAGGGGGGACTAGCGGGGGGGCCGTTAGCACAGATACGCAGTATTTT. As protein: CSAGGTSGGAVSTDTQYF. The J gene is TRBJ2-3, the V gene TRBV20-1; 16 bases are a match to TRBD2. The CDR3 is made up of 18 amino acids. In germline, CDR1 is DFQATT, CDR2 SNEGSKA (reference sequence). V gave up 6 bases and J gave up 0 bases; unmatched junction bases: 9.

Here the CDR3 reads CASSPIRDSQETQYF. The CDR3 DNA reads as TGTGCCAGCTCCCCTATCCGGGACAGTCAAGAGACCCAGTACTTC. The chain employs TRBV18 and TRBJ2-5; TRBD1 agrees at 7 bases. CDR1 and CDR2 (germline): KGHSH, LQKENI. The trim removed 6 bases at V and 2 bases at J, leaving 9 bases unmatched. This CDR3 contains 15 residues.

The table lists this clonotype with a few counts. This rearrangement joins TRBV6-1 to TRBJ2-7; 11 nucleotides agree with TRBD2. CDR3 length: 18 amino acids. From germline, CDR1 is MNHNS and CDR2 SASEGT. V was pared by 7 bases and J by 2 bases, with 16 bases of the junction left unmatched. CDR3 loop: CASTKPRGLADQAYEQYF. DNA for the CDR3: TGTGCCAGCACCAAACCCCGGGGACTAGCGGATCAGGCCTACGAGCAGTACTTC.

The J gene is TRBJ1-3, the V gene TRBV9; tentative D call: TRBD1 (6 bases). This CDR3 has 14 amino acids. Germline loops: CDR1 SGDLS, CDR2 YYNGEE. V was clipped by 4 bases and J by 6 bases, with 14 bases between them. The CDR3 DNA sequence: TGTGCCAGCAGCCCCACAGGGAGGGAAAACACCATATATTTT. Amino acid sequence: CASSPTGRENTIYF.